This TCR beta chain derives from a study of cytomegalovirus exposure and HLA in healthy donors. CDR1 is KGHSH, CDR2 LQKENI, per germline. The ends were cut back, 10 bases at V and 5 bases at J, with 12 bases in the middle. The CDR3 has 12 residues. PCR was performed using 60 Vbeta and 13 Jbeta primers. Data came from immunoSEQ multiplex PCR; TCRdb stores just in-frame clones and leaves some out. The sample records fewer than 110,000 clones, around 72% being singletons. This TCR was sampled from a woman aged 40 to 55 in good health and CMV-seropositive. The sample was PBMCs. The chain links TRBV18 to TRBJ2-1; TRBD2 might be the D (5 bases). The CDR3 DNA is TGTGCCACCCTAGCCGGGAACAATGAGCAGTTCTTC. Encoded protein: CATLAGNNEQFF.